The 9 T cell receptor beta chains below come from one sample, sequenced in a study of blood T cell repertoires in COVID-19. The assay was immunoSEQ multiplex PCR, and TCRdb's table has in-frame clones only and misses some. The sample records 200,000 or so clones, about nine tenths being singletons. Specimen: PBMCs or T cells enriched from blood (not recorded which). The receptor set was obtained from a woman in her forties with acute COVID-19.

This clone was counted a single time. The rearrangement joins TRBV7-9 to TRBJ1-6, with unresolved D. V was pared by 5 bases and J by 7 bases, with 12 bases between. The germline V gene has CDR1 SEHNR and CDR2 FQNEAQ (reference sequence). The length of the CDR3 is 14 residues. CDR3 nucleotide sequence: TGTGCCAGCAGCGATAGCGGGGTGAATTCACCCCTCCACTTT. Residues: CASSDSGVNSPLHF.

V usage is TRBV7-3 and J usage is TRBJ1-6, with 7 positions matching TRBD1. This CDR3 spans 16 amino acids. With V trimmed by 5 bases and J by 6 bases, 10 bases remained unmatched. CDR1 is SGHTA and CDR2 is FQGTGA in the germline V gene. CDR3 protein: CASSDSTGIGNSPLHF. The CDR3 nucleotides read TGTGCCAGCAGCGACTCGACAGGGATCGGTAATTCACCCCTCCACTTT.

DNA of the CDR3: TGCGCCAGCAGCCAAGAACCCCATGGGACTAATAACAATGAGCAGTTCTTC. It yields the protein CASSQEPHGTNNNEQFF. This rearrangement joins TRBV4-3 to TRBJ2-1; 7 bases align to TRBD2. The CDR3 extends over 17 amino acids. Trimming removed 0 bases from V and 5 bases from J; junction bases left unmatched: 10. Germline V gene data show CDR1 as LGHNA and CDR2 as YSLEER.

This chain connects TRBV2 to TRBJ1-2; D perhaps matches TRBD1 (6 bases). CDR1 and CDR2 from the germline V gene are SNHLY and FYNNEI. The V and J ends lost 3 bases and 3 bases respectively, with 8 bases between them. This CDR3 region has 13 residues. CDR3 DNA: TGTGCCAGCAGTGACCAGGGGTACTATGGCTACACCTTC. Amino acids: CASSDQGYYGYTF.

This clone was seen only once. J is TRBJ1-1 and V is TRBV3-1 (or the pseudogene TRBV3-2), with D possibly matching TRBD1 (5 bases). Trimming stripped 1 base from V and 4 bases from J, with 19 bases between. Germline CDR1 is LGHDT and CDR2 is YNNKEL (reference sequence). The CDR3 contains 17 residues. The CDR3 nucleotides are TGTGCCAGCAGCCAAGGCGGGGGGACCCCCTACCGCACTGAAGCTTTCTTT. It translates to CASSQGGGTPYRTEAFF.

The chain has TRBV28 and TRBJ1-4, with 12 nucleotides matching TRBD1. Germline V CDR1 and CDR2: MDHEN, SYDVKM. The CDR3 extends over 15 amino acids. The J segment lost 11 bases and the V segment lost 3 bases, leaving 7 bases of the junction unmatched. The CDR3 loop is CASSFPGQGAVKLFF. The CDR3 DNA is TGTGCCAGCAGTTTTCCGGGACAGGGGGCCGTCAAACTGTTTTTT.

The V and J genes are TRBV2 and TRBJ1-6; D might be TRBD1 (5 bases). Trimming took 6 bases from V and 7 from J, leaving 16 bases between them. In germline, CDR1 is SNHLY, CDR2 FYNNEI. The CDR3 is 15 residues long. The CDR3 nucleotides are TGTGCCAGCAGGACTCCGACAGCTTTCAATTCACCCCTCCACTTT. Amino acid sequence: CASRTPTAFNSPLHF.

This sequence joins TRBV30 and TRBJ2-5; the match to TRBD1 covers 7 bases. Germline V gene sequence: CDR1 GTSNPN, CDR2 SVGIG (reference sequence). V shed 0 bases and J 4 bases; nucleotides not matched to a gene: 5. This CDR3 has 14 amino acids. In DNA form, the CDR3 reads TGTGCCTGGAGTGTCTACAGGGGTGGAGAGACCCAGTACTTC. This gives the protein CAWSVYRGGETQYF.

The chain carries TRBV7-9 and TRBJ2-7; D gene ambiguous. From germline, CDR1 is SEHNR and CDR2 FQNEAQ (reference sequence). Trimming left V 1 base short and J 4 bases short, with 8 bases between. The CDR3 length is 13 residues. The CDR3 region has the DNA TGTGCCAGCAGCTTAGATATGTTGTACGAGCAGTACTTC. This gives the protein CASSLDMLYEQYF.